This passage covers 17 T cell receptor beta chains from one sample sequenced in a study of T cell responses to AZD1222 COVID-19 vaccine (dated by TCRdb to the early 2020s). Sample time point, as interpreted from the label and publication: about 28 days (+/-7) after the second vaccine dose. Library generation was performed with the immunoSEQ multiplex PCR assay. TCRdb mirrors the immuneACCESS table, restricted to in-frame sequences. Some clones are absent from its copies; in checked studies, under half trace to an unresolved V gene, and the reason for the others is unknown. Recorded for this sample are around 150,000 clones; 90% to 95% of them occurred a single time. The ten most abundant clones make up approximately 6.5% of the sample. Sequencing used peripheral blood, obtained 28 days after the second AZD1222 dose. These receptors originate from an adult who received the AZD1222 COVID-19 vaccine.

The chain links TRBV19 to TRBJ1-6; perhaps TRBD1 as D (5 bases). The germline V gene has CDR1 LNHDA and CDR2 SQIVND (reference sequence). CDR3 size: 13 residues. Trimming pared 8 bases from V and 9 bases from J, leaving 14 bases between. CDR3 DNA: TGTGCCAGTCATCAGGGAGGAAGTTCACCCCTCCACTTT. Protein sequence: CASHQGGSSPLHF.

V usage is TRBV10-1 and J usage is TRBJ1-5; 9 bases fit TRBD1. V lost 5 bases to trimming and J lost 1 base; unmatched junction nucleotides: 12. Looked up from germline, CDR1 is WNHNN and CDR2 is SYGVQD (reference sequence). This CDR3 contains 18 residues. The CDR3 nucleotides read TGCGCCAGCAGTCTGGACAGGGGTGGACGAGCGAGCAATCAGCCCCAGCATTTT. It encodes CASSLDRGGRASNQPQHF.

The genes are TRBV6-5 and TRBJ2-7; D gene ambiguous. The CDR3 is 15 amino acids. In germline, CDR1 is MNHEY, CDR2 SVGAGI. V was shortened by 0 bases and J by 3 bases, with 12 bases between the two germline ends. The CDR3 nucleotides are TGTGCCAGCAGTTACTCGAGCCTAGATGTCTACGAGCAGTACTTC. This codes for CASSYSSLDVYEQYF.

Only one count was recorded for this clone. This chain connects TRBV5-6 to TRBJ1-5; D gene unclear. The V end was cut by 0 bases, the J end by 2 bases, with 9 bases between. Germline V gene lookup returns CDR1 SGHDT and CDR2 YYEEEE. This CDR3 region has 15 residues. CDR3 loop: CASSLEGRGNQPQHF. CDR3 DNA sequence: TGTGCCAGCAGCTTGGAGGGTCGGGGCAATCAGCCCCAGCATTTT.

The V and J genes are TRBV5-4 and TRBJ1-4; D remains unclear. The CDR3 spans 14 residues. Germline assignment: CDR1 SGHNT and CDR2 YYREEE (reference sequence). Trimming removed 0 bases from V and 6 bases from J, with 9 bases in between. CDR3 coding DNA: TGTGCCAGCAGCTTGGTGGGTGGGGATGAAAAACTGTTTTTT. Its protein is CASSLVGGDEKLFF.

This chain uses TRBV6-1 with TRBJ2-3; no clear D gene. There are 14 residues in the CDR3. The V end was cut by 2 bases, the J end by 5 bases, with 11 bases between. Per germline, CDR1 MNHNS and CDR2 SASEGT. CDR3: CASSEYGLRDTQYF. DNA of the CDR3: TGTGCCAGCAGTGAATACGGATTACGAGATACGCAGTATTTT.

The chain couples TRBV3-1 (or the pseudogene TRBV3-2) to TRBJ2-2; no reliable D call. Trimming removed 4 bases from V and 4 bases from J, with 7 bases in between. The CDR3 has 13 residues. CDR1 is LGHDT and CDR2 is YNNKEL in the germline V gene (reference sequence). CDR3 loop: CASSLGGTGELFF. CDR3 coding DNA: TGTGCCAGCAGCCTTGGCGGCACCGGGGAGCTGTTTTTT.

There are a few counts of this clone. This sequence joins TRBV4-1 and TRBJ1-1, with 10 bases lining up with TRBD1. The CDR3 runs to 14 residues. Germline CDR1 and CDR2: MGHRA and YSYEKL. Germline trimming cut 4 bases from V and 5 bases from J; bases unmatched to any gene: 4. The CDR3 spells CASSPDRGRTEAFF. DNA of the CDR3: TGCGCCAGCAGCCCCGACAGGGGGCGTACTGAAGCTTTCTTT.

The chain is built from TRBV28 and TRBJ2-1, with 8 bases aligning to TRBD2. This CDR3 has 14 amino acids. V was clipped by 8 bases and J by 5 bases; unmatched bases: 8. Germline CDR1 is MDHEN and CDR2 is SYDVKM. The CDR3 protein is CASSRGDIHNEQFF. The CDR3 nucleotides read TGTGCCAGCTCGCGGGGGGATATCCACAATGAGCAGTTCTTC.

The CDR3 bases are TGTGCCAGCAGCCAACCTGGGACCTGGCCAAATTCACCCCTCCACTTT. Its protein is CASSQPGTWPNSPLHF. The rearrangement uses TRBV3-1 (or the pseudogene TRBV3-2) and TRBJ1-6, with a possible D match to TRBD1 (5 bases). V was cut by 2 bases and J by 7 bases, with 15 bases left in between. Germline V gives CDR1 LGHDT, CDR2 YNNKEL (reference sequence). This CDR3 is built from 16 residues.

The V call is TRBV18, the J call TRBJ2-5; D remains ambiguous. This CDR3 has 14 residues. The germline CDR1 and CDR2 sequences are KGHSH and LQKENI. Trimming removed 2 bases at V and 1 base at J, with 8 bases between. CDR3 in amino acids: CASSPYYGQETQYF. The CDR3 coding sequence is TGTGCCAGCTCACCATACTACGGCCAAGAGACCCAGTACTTC.

This chain links TRBV15 with TRBJ1-1; D is possibly TRBD1 (5 bases). The ends were cut back, 5 bases at V and 5 bases at J, with 15 bases in the middle. The germline V gene encodes CDR1 LNHNV and CDR2 YYDKDF (reference sequence). The CDR3 sequence is 14 residues long. As DNA, the CDR3 is TGTGCCACCAGCTCCTTGGGGGGTTGGACTGAAGCTTTCTTT. As protein: CATSSLGGWTEAFF.

The chain combines TRBV19 with TRBJ2-2; possible D gene TRBD2, 6 bases. With 5 bases removed from V and 15 bases from J, the gap between germline ends came to 22 bases. CDR1 is LNHDA, CDR2 SQIVND, per germline (reference sequence). CDR3 length: 14 residues. The CDR3 coding sequence is TGTGCCAGTAGTCCGAGTCGGGACTCCCGTTGGGTGTTTTTT. Translation: CASSPSRDSRWVFF.

The gene calls are TRBV5-6 and TRBJ1-5, with D unclear. Germline CDR1 SGHDT, CDR2 YYEEEE. V was cut by 1 base and J by 2 bases, with 13 bases left in between. The CDR3 is made up of 16 amino acids. The CDR3 sequence is CASSLWVSLGNQPQHF. As DNA, the CDR3 is TGTGCCAGCAGCTTGTGGGTATCTCTAGGCAATCAGCCCCAGCATTTT.

CDR3 region: CASSLAGGSYEQYF. In DNA form, the CDR3 reads TGTGCCAGCAGCTTGGCAGGAGGCTCCTACGAGCAGTACTTC. The gene calls are TRBV5-6 and TRBJ2-7; maybe TRBD2 (5 bases). The germline V gene has CDR1 SGHDT and CDR2 YYEEEE. CDR3 length equals 14 residues. The V gene lost 0 bases and the J gene lost 0 bases, with 7 bases spanning the gap.

This chain's CDR3 is CASSFLLAGEFSYEQYF. The CDR3 DNA is TGTGCCAGCAGCTTTCTCCTAGCGGGGGAATTCTCCTACGAGCAGTACTTC. This sequence joins TRBV5-5 and TRBJ2-7, with TRBD2 matching over 10 bases. The CDR3 is 17 residues long. V shed 2 bases, J shed 0 bases, and the junction held 8 bases outside the gene matches. Germline V gene data show CDR1 as SGHKS and CDR2 as YYEKEE (reference sequence).

The genes are TRBV28 and TRBJ1-1, with 7 bases identical to TRBD1. In germline, CDR1 is MDHEN, CDR2 SYDVKM. V lost 4 bases and J lost 5; bases outside the gene matches: 10. This CDR3 is 15 amino acids long. The CDR3 DNA follows: TGTGCCAGCAGTTCCCAACCCTCAGGGGGTACTGAAGCTTTCTTT. It yields the protein CASSSQPSGGTEAFF.